Sequencing of this TCR beta chain was carried out in a study of cytomegalovirus exposure and HLA in healthy donors. A note on this clone: Its cognate antigen is unknown.

In the PCR, 60 Vbeta and 13 Jbeta primers were used. Repertoires were generated with immunoSEQ multiplex PCR, while TCRdb's copy carries only in-frame clones and drops some. The profile covers about 130,000 clones, with 70% to 85% appearing a single time and 3% to 4% taken by the ten largest. Regarding the study as a whole: Most of the TCR beta V segments (in an earlier analysis) were productive either about 87% or about 30% of the time. For cytomegalovirus status, the classifier reportedly gave diagnoses with high specificity and sensitivity.

Source material: PBMCs. This TCR derives from a woman in her 50s in good health and CMV-seronegative.

CDR3 nucleotide sequence: TGTGCCAGCAGCTTATACGGGGGAAGAGGTCTGTACTTC. It is translated as CASSLYGGRGLYF. The chain combines TRBV7-9 with TRBJ2-5; the D gene is possibly TRBD2 (6 bases). From germline, CDR1 is SEHNR and CDR2 FQNEAQ (reference sequence). The CDR3 has 13 residues. V dropped 2 bases and J dropped 13 bases, with 17 bases sitting between them. The entire variable domain, with the rest obtained from reference TRBV7-9 and TRBJ2-5, is as follows: DTGVSQNPRHKITKRGQNVTFRCDPISEHNRLYWYRQTLGQGPEFLTYFQNEAQLEKSRLLSDRFSAERPKGSFSTLEIQRTEQGDSAMYLCASSLYGGRGLYFGPGTRLLVL.